This is a list of T cell receptor beta chains from one sample in a study of blood T cell repertoires in COVID-19. Measured with immunoSEQ multiplex PCR; TCRdb has only the in-frame clones, and not every one. The repertoire holds about 190,000 clones, with about 90% as singletons. Material: peripheral blood. All receptors derive from a man in his forties or fifties with acute or convalescent COVID-19. Both conserved end residues are part of each CDR3. A D gene is named only where the DNA matches it firmly. The size of a clone is reported for some rows only, either as once, few or many, or as a class for expanded clones.

clone_size,v_call,d_call,j_call,cdr3_aa,cdr3_nt
.,TRBV6-2/TRBV6-3,.,TRBJ2-3,CASSFHRADTQYF,TGTGCCAGCAGTTTCCACAGGGCAGATACGCAGTATTTT
.,TRBV5-6,TRBD1,TRBJ1-4,CASSLAGQGYATNEKLFF,TGTGCCAGCAGCTTGGCCGGACAGGGATATGCAACTAATGAAAAACTGTTTTTT
.,TRBV10-2,TRBD1,TRBJ2-2,CASSPGQGASGELFF,TGCGCCAGCAGTCCGGGACAGGGGGCCTCCGGGGAGCTGTTTTTT
.,TRBV18,.,TRBJ1-6,CASSPNRDSYNSPLHF,TGTGCCAGCTCACCCAACCGGGACTCCTATAATTCACCCCTCCACTTT
.,TRBV6-5,TRBD1,TRBJ1-1,CASRPRTGQFEAFF,TGTGCCAGCAGACCGAGGACAGGGCAATTTGAAGCTTTCTTT
.,TRBV5-4,TRBD1,TRBJ1-6,CASSADRGLSPLHF,TGTGCCAGCAGCGCCGACAGGGGGCTATCACCCCTCCACTTT
.,TRBV7-9,TRBD1,TRBJ1-3,CASSLEQGRGNTIYF,TGTGCCAGCAGCTTAGAACAGGGGCGTGGAAACACCATATATTTT
once,TRBV7-2,TRBD1,TRBJ1-2,CASSPGAWDSRLSGYTF,TGTGCCAGCAGCCCGGGCGCCTGGGACAGTCGGTTGTCTGGCTACACCTTC
.,TRBV6-4,.,TRBJ1-1,CASSASTGSGTEAFF,TGTGCCAGCAGTGCCTCCACAGGGTCTGGCACTGAAGCTTTCTTT
.,TRBV6-5,.,TRBJ1-5,CASSRSGMTSWPQHF,TGTGCCAGCAGTCGTTCCGGGATGACATCGTGGCCCCAGCATTTT
.,TRBV19,.,TRBJ2-4,CASSIEGQRHIQYF,TGTGCCAGTAGTATAGAGGGGCAGCGTCACATTCAGTACTTC
.,TRBV7-6,TRBD1,TRBJ2-7,CASSTGQGAREQYF,TGTGCCAGCAGCACGGGACAGGGGGCAAGGGAGCAGTACTTC
.,TRBV4-3,.,TRBJ1-3,CTSSQESAGNTIYF,TGCACCAGCAGCCAAGAGAGTGCTGGAAACACCATATATTTT
.,TRBV18,TRBD1,TRBJ1-6,CASSQRDRNSPLHF,TGTGCCAGCTCACAACGGGACAGGAATTCACCCCTCCACTTT
.,TRBV12-3/TRBV12-4,.,TRBJ1-1,CASGPGVAEAFF,TGTGCCAGCGGACCAGGGGTGGCTGAAGCTTTCTTT
.,TRBV18,TRBD2,TRBJ2-1,CASSTGLAGDNEQFF,TGTGCCAGCTCAACCGGACTAGCGGGCGACAATGAGCAGTTCTTC
.,TRBV29-1,.,TRBJ1-3,CSAASGNTIYF,TGCAGCGCCGCGTCTGGAAACACCATATATTTT
.,TRBV18,TRBD1,TRBJ2-6,CASSPTTGPSGANVLTF,TGTGCCAGCTCACCCACGACAGGGCCCTCTGGGGCCAACGTCCTGACTTTC
.,TRBV10-3,TRBD1,TRBJ1-5,CAISETPPDRDSNQPQHF,TGTGCCATCAGTGAGACCCCCCCAGACAGGGATAGCAATCAGCCCCAGCATTTT
.,TRBV28,.,TRBJ2-3,CASRLQVADTQYF,TGTGCCAGCCGGTTGCAGGTCGCAGATACGCAGTATTTT
.,TRBV11-2,.,TRBJ1-3,CASRYSGLGSSGNTIYF,TGTGCCAGCAGATACTCAGGGTTGGGAAGCTCTGGAAACACCATATATTTT